What follows describes a single T cell receptor beta chain. Its cognate antigen is unknown. These data originate in a study of T cell responses to AZD1222 COVID-19 vaccine. Germline V lookup: CDR1 MDHEN, CDR2 SYDVKM. The CDR3 consists of 14 residues. With V trimmed by 6 bases and J by 7 bases, 6 bases remained unmatched. Method: immunoSEQ multiplex PCR; TCRdb's copy keeps in-frame clones and lacks some. Among 140,000 to 150,000 clones, approximately 94% were seen once, and the ten largest hold 7.5% to 9.5%. Findings and limits, study-wide: After two AZD1222 doses, spike-specific TCR breadth and depth rose versus day 0.

The chain is built from TRBV28 and TRBJ1-6, with 7 bases fitting TRBD1. The source material was peripheral blood, sampled on day 0 of AZD1222 vaccination. The source of this sequence is an adult in good health. CDR3 residues: CASRWTGANSPLHF. The CDR3 DNA is TGTGCCAGCAGGTGGACAGGCGCAAATTCACCCCTCCACTTT.